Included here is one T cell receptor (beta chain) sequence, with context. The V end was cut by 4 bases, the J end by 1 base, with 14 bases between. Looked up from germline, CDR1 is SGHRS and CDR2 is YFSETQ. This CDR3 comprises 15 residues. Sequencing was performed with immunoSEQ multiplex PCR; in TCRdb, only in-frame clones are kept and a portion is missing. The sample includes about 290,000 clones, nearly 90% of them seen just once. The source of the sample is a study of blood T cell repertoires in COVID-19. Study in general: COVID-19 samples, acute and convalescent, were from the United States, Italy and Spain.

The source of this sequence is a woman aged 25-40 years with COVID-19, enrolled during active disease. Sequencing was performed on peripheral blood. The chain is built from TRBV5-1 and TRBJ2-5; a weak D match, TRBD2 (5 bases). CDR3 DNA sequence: TGCGCCAGCAGCCCGGTCCCGGGATTCCAAGAGACCCAGTACTTC. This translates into CASSPVPGFQETQYF.